This TCR beta chain was observed in a study of CD8+ T cells in alopecia areata. The treatment denotes: oral pan-JAK inhibitor, 5-10 mg twice daily. Extracted RNA was reverse transcribed into cDNA, the sequencing template. Measured with immunoSEQ multiplex PCR; TCRdb has only the in-frame clones, and not every one. The table includes more than 200,000 clones, less than 45% detected once. V shed 1 base and J shed 2 bases, with 17 bases lying between them. This CDR3 is 17 amino acids long. Germline lookup yields CDR1 MGHRA and CDR2 YSYEKL. The material sequenced was CD4+ T cells sorted from blood, taken between weeks 36 and 40, from a patient treated with tofacitinib. The sequence was collected from a human donor with alopecia areata. The V call is TRBV4-1, the J call TRBJ2-5; weak D call: TRBD2 (6 bases). CDR3 protein: CASSQGLKRANQETQYF. DNA for the CDR3: TGCGCCAGCAGCCAAGGACTCAAGCGGGCTAATCAAGAGACCCAGTACTTC.